The sequence of this TCR beta chain was determined in a study of blood T cell repertoires in COVID-19. Study-wide context: The study drew acute and convalescent COVID-19 samples from the United States, Italy and Spain. Sources were T cells, B-cell-depleted T cells, or PBMCs; the material itself was cDNA or gDNA.

In Seattle, patients joined the study during active infection and were tracked longitudinally. CDR1 and CDR2 from the germline V gene are SGHNT and YENEEA. This CDR3 contains 16 residues. After removal of 4 bases from V and 5 bases from J, the junction contained 9 bases not matched to a gene. In the authors' methods: Quantification of nucleated cells was approximated via reference gene primer amplification. The assay was immunoSEQ multiplex PCR, and TCRdb's table has in-frame clones only and misses some. The V and J calls and the clone size are those of that table, but D and trimming were determined from the DNA. This table has over 150,000 clones, over 80% appearing once.

The source of this sequence is a woman aged 40 to 50 with COVID-19, enrolled during active disease. The J gene is TRBJ2-2, the V gene TRBV11-3, with TRBD2 matching over 8 bases. Sequenced input: peripheral blood. CDR3 in amino acids: CASSYDSASGTGELFF. The CDR3 nucleotides read TGTGCCAGCAGCTACGATAGTGCTAGCGGGACCGGGGAGCTGTTTTTT.